This TCR beta chain was observed in a study of T cell changes during pregnancy in multiple sclerosis. Between the trimmed V and J ends, which lost 5 bases and 14 bases, there was a span of 22 bases. Germline CDR1 is SGHAT and CDR2 is FQDESV (reference sequence). CDR3 length: 14 residues. TCRdb keeps only in-frame clones here, not all; method: immunoSEQ multiplex PCR. The table includes about 50,000 clones, about 90% detected once. The clonotype was recovered from a female donor in good health, enrolled as a control in a pregnancy study. V is TRBV11-1 and J is TRBJ2-1; maybe TRBD2 (5 bases). The sequences come from CD4+ T cells from peripheral blood mononuclear cells, collected after pregnancy. The CDR3 sequence: CASSQARATGVEFF. CDR3 bases: TGTGCCAGCAGCCAAGCACGGGCCACCGGGGTGGAGTTCTTC. The full variable domain, its missing parts supplied by reference TRBV11-1 and TRBJ2-1, is EAEVAQSPRYKITEKSQAVAFWCDPISGHATLYWYRQILGQGPELLVQFQDESVVDDSQLPKDRFSAERLKGVDSTLKIQPAELGDSAMYLCASSQARATGVEFFGPGTRLTVL.